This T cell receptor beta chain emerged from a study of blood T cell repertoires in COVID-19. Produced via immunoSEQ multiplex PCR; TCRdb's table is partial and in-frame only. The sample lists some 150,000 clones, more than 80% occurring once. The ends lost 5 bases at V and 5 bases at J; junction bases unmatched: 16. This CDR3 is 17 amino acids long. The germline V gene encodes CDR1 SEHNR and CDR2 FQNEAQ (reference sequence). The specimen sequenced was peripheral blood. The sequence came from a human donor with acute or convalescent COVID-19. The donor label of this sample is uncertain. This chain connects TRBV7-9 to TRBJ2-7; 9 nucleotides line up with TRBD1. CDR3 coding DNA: TGTGCCAGCAGCCCAGGGGCGGGAGACAGGGGGAATCACGAGCAGTACTTC. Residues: CASSPGAGDRGNHEQYF.